The clone carrying this T cell receptor beta chain was counted between two and nine times. This specimen belongs to a study of T-cell memory formation after mild COVID-19. From the 5' RACE reads, TCRdb called clonotypes with MiXCR, one entry per CDR3 protein. The table shows about 560,000 distinct CDR3 sequences, with 15% to 20% occurring only once. The CDR3 is 17 residues long. Trimming pared 5 bases from V and 4 bases from J, leaving 21 bases between. CDR1 is SGHTA and CDR2 is FQGNSA in the germline V gene. The clonotype originates from an adult woman who had mild COVID-19 (a few samples of this study predate the infection). Cell type and time point are not known. Sequenced material: PBMCs or a T cell subset sorted from them (not recorded which). V is TRBV7-2 and J is TRBJ2-1; TRBD2 might be the D (5 bases). CDR3 amino acids: CASSKRPRGWGYNEQFF. The CDR3 DNA is TGTGCCAGCAGCAAACGCCCCCGGGGTTGGGGTTACAATGAGCAGTTCTTC.